The clone carrying this T cell receptor beta chain was detected once. Its antigen is unknown. One end of the junction varies from germline; a read error may be responsible. The protocol was immunoSEQ multiplex PCR, while the TCRdb copy is restricted to in-frame clones and leaves out a portion. The data show 35,000 to 45,000 clones, over 75% seen once. The CDR3 runs to 13 residues. Germline V CDR1 and CDR2: SGHTA, FQGNSA. This sample was taken from a study of OX40 agonist ivuxolimab in advanced cancers. Study at large: The study treated patients with ivuxolimab, an agonistic anti-OX40 (CD134) antibody.

Study results and caveats: CD8+ T cells averaged more expanded clones than CD4+. With doses of 0.1 to 3.0 mg/kg, CD4+ and CD8+ blood T cells had undergone clonal expansion by week 6.

This chain uses TRBV7-2 with TRBJ1-1; weak D call: TRBD1 (6 bases). Sequencing was performed on CD4+ or CD8+ T cells sorted from blood, taken in a trial of the OX40 agonist ivuxolimab. The sequence was collected from an adult with an advanced solid tumor such as melanoma, head and neck, liver or kidney cancer. In DNA form, the CDR3 reads TGTGCCAGCAGCTGGTCGACAGGAGCTGACGCTTTCTTT. Protein product: CASSWSTGADAFF.